These 27 T cell receptor beta chains were all obtained from the same sample, sequenced in a study of T cell responses to AZD1222 COVID-19 vaccine. The table came from immunoSEQ multiplex PCR; TCRdb's copy has only in-frame clones and leaves some out. The sample records 50,000 or so clones, approximately 80% being singletons. The starting material was peripheral blood, obtained 28 days after the second AZD1222 dose. Receptor source: an adult who received the AZD1222 COVID-19 vaccine.

This clone was picked up a small number of times. The V gene is TRBV28, the J gene TRBJ2-7, with D unresolved. Germline CDR1 reads MDHEN; CDR2 reads SYDVKM. The CDR3 contains 13 residues. V was pared by 10 bases and J by 0 bases, with 13 bases between. The CDR3 spells CATSGGFSYEQYF. The CDR3 DNA reads TGTGCCACCTCAGGTGGGTTCTCCTACGAGCAGTACTTC.

This clone has just a few counts. The chain couples TRBV6-5 to TRBJ2-7; D possibly corresponds to TRBD2 (6 bases). Trimming pared 4 bases from V and 6 bases from J, leaving 16 bases between. Germline V gene lookup returns CDR1 MNHEY and CDR2 SVGAGI. This CDR3 comprises 14 residues. CDR3 nucleotide sequence: TGTGCCAGCAGTTTGCGGGACTCTTACGGCGAGCAGTACTTC. Its protein product is CASSLRDSYGEQYF.

V is TRBV5-1 and J is TRBJ1-1; the D gene is possibly TRBD1 (5 bases). V lost 0 bases and J 7 bases, leaving 13 bases between the germline ends. The CDR3 extends over 14 amino acids. Germline V gives CDR1 SGHRS, CDR2 YFSETQ. The DNA of the CDR3 is TGCGCCAGCAGCTTGGTCAACGGGGGGGATGAAGCTTTCTTT. Translated, it gives CASSLVNGGDEAFF.

The chain recombines TRBV5-8 with TRBJ1-1, with D uncertain. Trimming left V 0 bases short and J 5 bases short, with 11 bases between. CDR3 length equals 14 residues. CDR1 is SGHTS, CDR2 YDEGEE, per germline. This chain's CDR3 is CASSLGVGRTEAFF. CDR3 nucleotides: TGTGCCAGCAGCTTGGGTGTCGGACGGACTGAAGCTTTCTTT.

The rearrangement uses TRBV5-6 and TRBJ2-7; 7 positions match TRBD1. This CDR3 is 16 amino acids long. Germline CDR1 is SGHDT and CDR2 is YYEEEE. J was trimmed by 2 bases and V by 4 bases; bases with no gene match: 12. CDR3 region: CASSQFYRGPTYEQYF. Here the CDR3 DNA reads TGTGCCAGCAGCCAATTCTACAGGGGTCCAACCTACGAGCAGTACTTC.

V and J are TRBV7-9 and TRBJ1-1, with a tentative D call TRBD1 (6 bases). Germline-derived CDR1 and CDR2 are SEHNR and FQNEAQ (reference sequence). This CDR3 is 14 amino acids long. The ends were cut back, 5 bases at V and 5 bases at J, with 15 bases in the middle. CDR3 nucleotides: TGTGCCAGCAGCCCACAGGGCTGGGGGACTGAAGCTTTCTTT. This translates into CASSPQGWGTEAFF.

The chain couples TRBV19 to TRBJ2-7; a weak D match, TRBD2 (7 bases). CDR1 and CDR2 (germline): LNHDA, SQIVND (reference sequence). Between the trimmed V and J ends, which lost 5 bases and 0 bases, there was a span of 11 bases. This CDR3 region has 14 residues. DNA for the CDR3: TGTGCCAGTAGTGGGGGGGGCCACTCCTACGAGCAGTACTTC. This encodes CASSGGGHSYEQYF.

This rearrangement joins TRBV5-8 to TRBJ1-5, with 8 bases matching TRBD1. V lost 5 bases and J lost 2; bases outside the gene matches: 9. The CDR3 has 16 amino acids. The germline V gene encodes CDR1 SGHTS and CDR2 YDEGEE. The CDR3, as DNA: TGTGCCAGCAGTCGGCCAGGGGGCGCGGGCAATCAGCCCCAGCATTTT. As protein: CASSRPGGAGNQPQHF.

V is TRBV5-6 and J is TRBJ2-1; D gene unclear. In germline, CDR1 is SGHDT, CDR2 YYEEEE. This CDR3 spans 14 amino acids. Deletions cut 4 bases from V and 7 bases from J, with 15 bases between. The CDR3 DNA is TGTGCCAGCAGCCCCAGCAGGTGGCGGAATGAGCAGTTCTTC. It is translated as CASSPSRWRNEQFF.

The chain links TRBV29-1 to TRBJ2-1; 12 bases map to TRBD1. Germline assignment: CDR1 SQVTM and CDR2 ANQGSEA. The CDR3 consists of 14 residues. V trimming: 7 bases; J trimming: 7 bases; junction bases outside the gene matches: 8. The CDR3 here is CSGEGQGAGNEQFF. The CDR3 coding sequence is TGCAGCGGGGAGGGACAGGGGGCTGGAAATGAGCAGTTCTTC.

V and J are TRBV6-6 and TRBJ2-1; D gene unclear. The CDR3 loop spans 13 amino acids. Trimming removed 5 bases at V and 5 bases at J, with 10 bases between. Germline lookup yields CDR1 MNHNY and CDR2 SVGAGI (reference sequence). CDR3 bases: TGTGCCAGCAGTCCGGGCTATAACAATGAGCAGTTCTTC. Protein sequence: CASSPGYNNEQFF.

The CDR3 region has the DNA TGTGCCAGTAGTATTATGGTTCAGGGGGATCAGCCCCAGCATTTT. This gives the protein CASSIMVQGDQPQHF. The gene calls are TRBV19 and TRBJ1-5; TRBD1 agrees at 7 bases. The CDR3 sequence is 15 residues long. The V gene's germline CDR1 is LNHDA and CDR2 SQIVND (reference sequence). The trim removed 3 bases at V and 5 bases at J, leaving 7 bases unmatched.

In DNA form, the CDR3 reads TGCAGTGCTAGTCCCAGGGCGGCAACAGATACGCAGTATTTT. This translates into CSASPRAATDTQYF. The V and J genes are TRBV20-1 and TRBJ2-3, with a weak D call TRBD1 (5 bases). Germline loops: CDR1 DFQATT, CDR2 SNEGSKA (reference sequence). V was shortened by 3 bases and J by 3 bases, with 13 bases between the two germline ends. The CDR3 length is 14 residues.

In this sample, this clone is medium-sized (0.01 to 0.1%). The J gene is TRBJ1-1, the V gene TRBV6-4; a weak D match, TRBD1 (5 bases). This CDR3 region has 13 residues. V lost 6 bases, J lost 3 bases, and 11 bases lay in between. CDR1 and CDR2 from the germline V gene are MRHNA and SNTAGT. CDR3 in DNA: TGTGCCAGCAGCAGGGAAGAGGACACTGAAGCTTTCTTT. Residues: CASSREEDTEAFF.

This clone was counted only a few times. The chain joins TRBV19 to TRBJ1-6; D gene uncertain. The CDR3 extends over 13 amino acids. Germline V gene data show CDR1 as LNHDA and CDR2 as SQIVND (reference sequence). Trimming stripped 5 bases from V and 6 bases from J, with 8 bases between. In DNA, the CDR3 is TGTGCCAGTAGTCAACGGGTTAATTCACCCCTCCACTTT. Translation: CASSQRVNSPLHF. The full variable domain, completed using reference TRBV19 and TRBJ1-6, is DGGITQSPKYLFRKEGQNVTLSCEQNLNHDAMYWYRQDPGQGLRLIYYSQIVNDFQKGDIAEGYSVSREKKESFPLTVTSAQKNPTAFYLCASSQRVNSPLHFGNGTRLTVT.

The chain recombines TRBV6-2 or TRBV6-3 with TRBJ2-3; the D is unclear. V lost 1 base and J lost 6, with 5 bases in between. From germline, CDR1 is MNHEY and CDR2 SVGEGT. The CDR3 totals 12 residues. The CDR3 DNA sequence: TGTGCCAGCAGTTACTTGGGGGATACGCAGTATTTT. It is translated as CASSYLGDTQYF.

This chain connects TRBV5-1 to TRBJ1-1; tentatively, D is TRBD1 (5 bases). This CDR3 comprises 16 residues. The germline V gene has CDR1 SGHRS and CDR2 YFSETQ. The germline V and J ends were trimmed by 4 bases and 0 bases, with 16 bases remaining between them. In nucleotides, the CDR3 is TGCGCCAGCAGCCATGCCCGGGGCAGTTTGAACACTGAAGCTTTCTTT. Translated, it gives CASSHARGSLNTEAFF. The entire variable domain, with the rest obtained from reference TRBV5-1 and TRBJ1-1, is as follows: KAGVTQTPRYLIKTRGQQVTLSCSPISGHRSVSWYQQTPGQGLQFLFEYFSETQRNKGNFPGRFSGRQFSNSRSEMNVSTLELGDSALYLCASSHARGSLNTEAFFGQGTRLTVV.

Comment on this clone: Other DNA sequences in this specimen translate into the identical CDR3. The CDR3 DNA reads as TGTGCCAGTAGTAAAAGCGGCTCCCAAGAGACCCAGTACTTC. This sequence encodes CASSKSGSQETQYF. The rearrangement uses TRBV19 and TRBJ2-5, with TRBD2 as a possible D gene (5 bases). The V gene's germline CDR1 is LNHDA and CDR2 SQIVND (reference sequence). Trimming took off 4 bases at V and 1 base at J, with 10 bases between the two ends. This CDR3 comprises 14 residues.

The genes are TRBV6-5 and TRBJ2-5; a weak D match, TRBD2 (8 bases). The germline gives CDR1 MNHEY, CDR2 SVGAGI. The CDR3 is made up of 16 amino acids. The V end was cut by 3 bases, the J end by 5 bases, with 19 bases between. The CDR3 nucleotides are TGTGCCAGCAGTTATTCCAGACAGGGACTAGGGGAGACCCAGTACTTC. Translating it yields CASSYSRQGLGETQYF.

The chain links TRBV27 to TRBJ2-6, with D perhaps being TRBD1 or TRBD2 (5 bases each). CDR1 and CDR2 (germline): MNHEY, SMNVEV (reference sequence). This CDR3 is built from 16 residues. Deletions cut 2 bases from V and 5 bases from J, with 13 bases between. The CDR3 coding sequence is TGTGCCAGCAGTTTAACGGGGCTTTATCGGGCCAACGTCCTGACTTTC. Amino acids: CASSLTGLYRANVLTF.

The CDR3 loop is CASSVVGSSYNEQFF. The CDR3 nucleotides are TGCGCCAGCAGTGTTGTCGGTAGCTCCTACAATGAGCAGTTCTTC. This rearrangement joins TRBV10-1 to TRBJ2-1, with D hard to call. Germline assignment: CDR1 WNHNN and CDR2 SYGVQD (reference sequence). The V and J ends lost 4 bases and 0 bases respectively, with 10 bases between them. The CDR3 runs to 15 residues.

The genes are TRBV10-3 and TRBJ2-6; the D is unclear. This CDR3 has 14 residues. Looked up from germline, CDR1 is ENHRY and CDR2 is SYGVKD. V lost 4 bases, J lost 7 bases, and 11 bases lay in between. The CDR3 protein is CAISVEATANVLTF. CDR3 DNA: TGTGCCATCAGTGTCGAGGCCACAGCCAACGTCCTGACTTTC.

The chain carries TRBV5-1 and TRBJ2-2; D gene uncertain. The CDR3 runs to 12 residues. The germline CDR1 and CDR2 sequences are SGHRS and YFSETQ. Trimming cost V 4 bases and J 5 bases, with 6 bases left between them. CDR3 bases: TGCGCCAGCAGCCCCTTTACCGGGGAGCTGTTTTTT. The encoded protein is CASSPFTGELFF.

V gene TRBV15 combines with J gene TRBJ1-3, with a weak D call TRBD1 (6 bases). The CDR3 runs to 15 residues. CDR1 LNHNV and CDR2 YYDKDF come from the germline V gene (reference sequence). V was cut by 3 bases and J by 4 bases, with 13 bases left in between. The CDR3 DNA follows: TGTGCCACCAGCAGGGAGGACAGAAAAGGAAACACCATATATTTT. Protein sequence: CATSREDRKGNTIYF.

CDR3 loop: CASSPRPDPYNEQFF. The CDR3 nucleotides read TGCGCCAGCAGCCCACGACCCGACCCGTACAATGAGCAGTTCTTC. V gene TRBV5-1 combines with J gene TRBJ2-1; D is unresolved. V lost 4 bases to trimming and J lost 4 bases, with 15 bases between them. Germline V CDR1 and CDR2: SGHRS, YFSETQ. The CDR3 extends over 15 amino acids.

This chain joins TRBV1 and TRBJ1-3. TRBV1 is labeled a pseudogene. CDR3 length: 14 residues. The CDR3, as DNA: TGCACCAGCAGCCCCATTTTGGGTGGAAACACCATATATTTT. Its translation: CTSSPILGGNTIYF.

J is TRBJ2-7 and V is TRBV6-2 or TRBV6-3; D ambiguous. Germline V CDR1 and CDR2: MNHEY, SVGEGT. The CDR3 covers 11 residues. Trimming left V 2 bases short and J 7 bases short, with 6 bases between. CDR3 nucleotides: TGTGCCAGCAGTTACCGGACGGAGCAGTACTTC. Its protein is CASSYRTEQYF.